This T cell receptor (beta chain) was identified in a study of T cell responses to AZD1222 COVID-19 vaccine. Study-wide results and limits: Regions 160-218 and 743-854 held dominance among vaccine-associated CD4 TCRs, which spanned spike. Close to half of spike-specific TCRs reportedly recognize unmutated variant regions. Donors were mostly white British, more females; clonal diversity possibly underestimated.

Losses at the gene ends were 3 bases for V and 0 bases for J; bases not matched to a gene: 2. This CDR3 region has 14 residues. Germline values: CDR1 LNHNV, CDR2 YYDKDF (reference sequence). Measured with immunoSEQ multiplex PCR; TCRdb has only the in-frame clones, and not every one. Of 150,000 or so clones listed, about 87% are singletons. For this clone: Its antigen is unidentified.

The material was peripheral blood, obtained on day 0 of AZD1222 vaccination. The sequence was collected from an adult in good health. The V call is TRBV15, the J call TRBJ2-7; the match to TRBD1 covers 7 bases. CDR3 coding DNA: TGTGCCACCAGCAGGTACAGGGGCTCCTACGAGCAGTACTTC. Translating gives CATSRYRGSYEQYF.